This TCR beta chain was identified during a study of T-cell reconstitution after alpha-beta-depleted transplantation in children. V shed 6 bases, J shed 3 bases, and the junction held 5 bases outside the gene matches. The CDR3 covers 14 residues. Germline lookup yields CDR1 WSHSY and CDR2 SAAADI. Molecular barcoding with unique molecular identifiers was used for the TCRbeta library. TCRdb ran MiXCR on the PCR reads and lists one entry per CDR3 protein. The sample has 360,000 or so distinct CDR3 sequences; over 20% are singletons. This TCR came from a human donor who donated a stem cell graft to a child with acute myeloid leukemia. This rearrangement joins TRBV10-2 to TRBJ2-1; 7 positions match TRBD2. Sequences were derived from PBMCs from the stem cell graft donor, sampled from the stem cell graft. CDR3 DNA sequence: TGCGCCAGCAGGGGCGGGAGCATCTACAATGAGCAGTTCTTC. It is translated as CASRGGSIYNEQFF.